These T cell receptor beta chains were read from a single sample in a study of CD8+ T cells in alopecia areata. Generated by immunoSEQ multiplex PCR, the TCRdb table keeps only in-frame clones and is missing some. Of hundreds of thousands of clones in the sample, roughly 60% were seen once. This specimen was CD4+ T cells sorted from blood, taken at week 24, from a patient treated with tofacitinib. The receptors here all came from a human donor with alopecia areata. Both conserved end residues are part of each CDR3. The D gene is left open where the match is weak. A clone size is listed for some rows: how often the clone was seen (once, few, many), or a class if it is expanded.

clone size: few
J gene: TRBJ1-2
D gene: -
V gene: TRBV7-2
CDR3 protein: CASSLRLDGYTF
CDR3 DNA: TGTGCCAGCAGCTTACGACTAGATGGCTACACCTTC

clone size: once
J gene: TRBJ2-7
D gene: -
V gene: TRBV9
CDR3 protein: CASSKEQGATYEQYF
CDR3 DNA: TGTGCCAGCAGCAAGGAACAGGGAGCAACCTACGAGCAGTACTTC

clone size: -
J gene: TRBJ2-3
D gene: -
V gene: TRBV6-5
CDR3 protein: CASSYWASSTDTQYF
CDR3 DNA: TGTGCCAGCAGTTATTGGGCTTCTAGCACAGATACGCAGTATTTT

clone size: -
J gene: TRBJ2-1
D gene: -
V gene: TRBV7-2
CDR3 protein: CASSSSGPYNEQFF
CDR3 DNA: TGTGCCAGCAGTTCCAGCGGGCCCTACAATGAGCAGTTCTTC

clone size: many
J gene: TRBJ2-7
D gene: TRBD1
V gene: TRBV9
CDR3 protein: CASSGTGLTREQYF
CDR3 DNA: TGTGCCAGCAGCGGGACAGGGCTGACTAGGGAGCAGTACTTC

clone size: -
J gene: TRBJ2-3
D gene: -
V gene: TRBV30
CDR3 protein: CAWSVGRGTDTQYF
CDR3 DNA: TGTGCCTGGAGTGTGGGCAGGGGTACAGATACGCAGTATTTT

clone size: few
J gene: TRBJ2-3
D gene: -
V gene: TRBV7-2
CDR3 protein: CASSGGAGIDTQYF
CDR3 DNA: TGTGCCAGCTCGGGTGGGGCCGGGATAGATACGCAGTATTTT

clone size: once
J gene: TRBJ1-1
D gene: -
V gene: TRBV30
CDR3 protein: CAWSAGLSPNTEAFF
CDR3 DNA: TGTGCCTGGAGCGCCGGACTATCCCCGAACACTGAAGCTTTCTTT

clone size: -
J gene: TRBJ2-7
D gene: TRBD1
V gene: TRBV4-3
CDR3 protein: CASSQESSRDRGEQYF
CDR3 DNA: TGCGCCAGCAGCCAAGAATCGTCCCGGGACAGGGGCGAGCAGTACTTC

clone size: few
J gene: TRBJ1-4
D gene: -
V gene: TRBV18
CDR3 protein: CASSPKIATNEKLFF
CDR3 DNA: TGTGCCAGCTCACCCAAGATTGCAACTAATGAAAAACTGTTTTTT

clone size: -
J gene: TRBJ2-7
D gene: -
V gene: TRBV15
CDR3 protein: CATSRDEGYEQYF
CDR3 DNA: TGTGCCACCAGCAGAGATGAAGGCTACGAGCAGTACTTC

clone size: -
J gene: TRBJ1-2
D gene: -
V gene: TRBV27
CDR3 protein: CASSSGPPRVYGYTF
CDR3 DNA: TGTGCCAGCAGTTCGGGCCCCCCCAGGGTTTATGGCTACACCTTC

clone size: -
J gene: TRBJ1-1
D gene: -
V gene: TRBV30
CDR3 protein: CAWRDNMNTEAFF
CDR3 DNA: TGTGCCTGGAGGGACAACATGAACACTGAAGCTTTCTTT

clone size: few
J gene: TRBJ2-5
D gene: TRBD1
V gene: TRBV7-9
CDR3 protein: CASSLTDRQETQYF
CDR3 DNA: TGTGCCAGCAGCTTAACGGACAGGCAAGAGACCCAGTACTTC

clone size: -
J gene: TRBJ2-1
D gene: TRBD2
V gene: TRBV29-1
CDR3 protein: CSVERGGLNNEQFF
CDR3 DNA: TGCAGCGTTGAACGCGGGGGGCTCAACAATGAGCAGTTCTTC

clone size: -
J gene: TRBJ1-1
D gene: -
V gene: TRBV10-3
CDR3 protein: CAIRTRQLNTEAFF
CDR3 DNA: TGTGCCATCAGAACTAGACAGTTAAACACTGAAGCTTTCTTT

clone size: -
J gene: TRBJ2-1
D gene: -
V gene: TRBV7-2
CDR3 protein: CASSLGGQPHNEQFF
CDR3 DNA: TGTGCCAGCAGCTTAGGTGGACAGCCCCACAATGAGCAGTTCTTC

clone size: -
J gene: TRBJ1-1
D gene: -
V gene: TRBV7-6
CDR3 protein: CASSPRARTEAFF
CDR3 DNA: TGTGCCAGCAGCCCCCGGGCCCGGACTGAAGCTTTCTTT